This T cell receptor beta chain was obtained from a study of shared clonotypes between healthy human individuals. PBMC DNA, left unsorted, was sequenced on ten immunoSEQ deep assay plates. TCRdb's table, derived via immunoSEQ multiplex PCR, lists solely in-frame clones and lacks some. The table records roughly 500,000 clones, about three quarters of them present only once. The CDR3 has 16 residues. V was cut by 1 base and J by 8 bases, with 20 bases left in between. Germline V gene lookup returns CDR1 MNHNS and CDR2 SASEGT. Input material: PBMCs. V usage is TRBV6-1 and J usage is TRBJ1-2; D possibly corresponds to TRBD1 (5 bases). This sequence originates from a woman in her forties in good health. Some clones in this sample may be carry-over from other donors' samples. The DNA for the CDR3 is TGTGCCAGCAGTGAAGAGGTGGGGCAGGGAAAAGGGGGCTACACCTTC. Translating gives CASSEEVGQGKGGYTF.